This T cell receptor (beta chain) was identified during a study of T cell repertoires in cytomegalovirus infection. The length of the CDR3 is 21 residues. Looked up from germline, CDR1 is MNHEY and CDR2 is SVGEGT. V lost 2 bases to trimming and J lost 1 base; unmatched junction nucleotides: 20. Each CDR3 protein gets one entry after TCRdb re-called the reads with MiXCR. The repertoire includes around 320,000 distinct CDR3 sequences, around a tenth of them detected once, and over 3.5% sits in the top ten. At least ten counts were recorded for this clonotype. This chain connects TRBV6-2 or TRBV6-3 to TRBJ2-4; 7 bases agree with TRBD1. The sequenced sample was PBMCs. The receptor was derived from a human donor in good health (CMV status not recorded). Some clones in this sample may be carry-over from other donors' samples. The CDR3: CASSYLGAERGRGEAKNIQYF. As DNA, the CDR3 is TGTGCCAGCAGTTACCTAGGGGCTGAGAGGGGGCGCGGTGAGGCCAAAAACATTCAGTACTTC.